Presented here are 24 T cell receptor beta chains from one specimen sequenced in a study of molecular identifiers for immune sequencing clone quantification. TCRdb ran MiXCR on the PCR reads and lists one entry per CDR3 protein. The table records about 500,000 distinct CDR3 sequences, about a fifth of them present only once. Source material: naive CD8+ T cells from blood, with Jurkat cell RNA spiked in. Subset specified: FACS-sorted CD8+CD4-CCR7+CD45RA+ naive T cells. These receptors originate from a human donor in good health. Some libraries in this study had Jurkat cell RNA spiked in.

This chain joins TRBV4-3 and TRBJ1-4, with 7 bases that match TRBD1. The CDR3 contains 15 residues. Germline CDR1 and CDR2: LGHNA and YSLEER. The V segment lost 4 bases and the J segment 7 bases; nucleotides outside the gene matches: 9. Here the CDR3 DNA reads TGCGCCAGCAGCCCGATGACAGGGTCCCCTGAAAAACTGTTTTTT. Encoded protein: CASSPMTGSPEKLFF.

This clonotype was counted ten times or more. J is TRBJ2-7 and V is TRBV7-2; TRBD1 might be the D (5 bases). V lost 0 bases, J lost 2 bases, and 8 bases lay in between. The CDR3 has 14 residues. Germline V CDR1 and CDR2: SGHTA, FQGNSA. The chain's CDR3 is CASSLAPGTYEQYF. The DNA of the CDR3 is TGTGCCAGCAGCTTAGCTCCAGGGACCTACGAGCAGTACTTC.

The table lists this clonotype with a few counts. The chain employs TRBV7-9 and TRBJ2-3; 12 bases align to TRBD2. Per the germline V gene, CDR1 is SEHNR and CDR2 is FQNEAQ (reference sequence). With 2 bases clipped from V and 5 bases from J, the junction kept 5 bases outside the gene matches. The CDR3 length is 16 residues. The CDR3 DNA reads as TGTGCCAGCAGCTTACTAGCGGGAGGGAGAGGAGATACGCAGTATTTT. It encodes CASSLLAGGRGDTQYF.

Comments on this clonotype: This may arise from a read error, as a much more abundant clone is one base away. The chain uses TRBV28 and TRBJ1-1, with TRBD1 identical over 7 bases. CDR1 and CDR2 from the germline V gene are MDHEN and SYDVKM. This CDR3 spans 16 amino acids. The CDR3, as DNA: TGTGCCAGCAGTTTCTCAGGGGGTGCTATGAACACTGGAGCTTTCTTT. It codes for CASSFSGGAMNTGAFF.

The chain uses TRBV11-1 and TRBJ2-7, with 8 bases that match TRBD2. V shed 6 bases, J shed 7 bases, and the junction held 5 bases outside the gene matches. The CDR3 runs 12 residues. Germline V gene lookup returns CDR1 SGHAT and CDR2 FQDESV (reference sequence). This CDR3 is CASSWGTREQYF. CDR3 sequence (DNA): TGTGCCAGCAGTTGGGGGACTAGGGAGCAGTACTTC.

This clonotype was counted many times. V is TRBV5-3 and J is TRBJ2-7; tentative D call: TRBD1 (6 bases). TRBV5-3 is an ORF for which the function is uncertain. Deletions cut 8 bases from V and 1 base from J, with 10 bases between. This CDR3 is built from 12 residues. The CDR3: CASSGQSYEQYF. CDR3 coding DNA: TGTGCCAGCAGCGGACAGTCCTACGAGCAGTACTTC.

This clonotype was counted ten times or more. The chain has TRBV5-1 and TRBJ1-1; D unclear. This CDR3 is 14 amino acids long. CDR1 and CDR2 (germline): SGHRS, YFSETQ. Trimming stripped 3 bases from V and 0 bases from J, with 9 bases between. CDR3 in amino acids: CASSSSGMNTEAFF. The CDR3 region has the DNA TGCGCCAGCAGCTCGTCAGGAATGAACACTGAAGCTTTCTTT.

As regards this clonotype: This may arise from a read error, as a much more abundant clone is one base away. Since no conserved phenylalanine or tryptophan closes the CDR3, a read error is the likely cause. The rearrangement uses TRBV5-5 and TRBJ2-7; TRBD1 matches 8 bases. This CDR3 region has 14 residues. The ends lost 1 base at V and 3 bases at J; junction bases unmatched: 3. Germline V gives CDR1 SGHKS, CDR2 YYEKEE (reference sequence). For the CDR3, the DNA is TGTGCCAGCAGCTTGTGGGACAGGAACTACGAGCAGTACCTC. Its protein is CASSLWDRNYEQYL.

The V call is TRBV20-1, the J call TRBJ2-3; possible D gene TRBD2, 6 bases. CDR1 and CDR2 (germline): DFQATT, SNEGSKA (reference sequence). Trimming pared 0 bases from V and 0 bases from J, leaving 10 bases between. This CDR3 is 15 amino acids long. The DNA for the CDR3 is TGCAGTGCTAGAGATTGGGGGGTTAGCACAGATACGCAGTATTTT. It codes for CSARDWGVSTDTQYF.

Comments on this clonotype: This may be a read error: a much more frequent sequence differs by one nucleotide. Given the absence of the conserved phenylalanine or tryptophan at the CDR3 end, a read error is likely. The chain has TRBV6-1 and TRBJ2-3, with TRBD2 as a possible D gene (5 bases). The ends were cut back, 6 bases at V and 6 bases at J, with 19 bases in the middle. Germline assignment: CDR1 MNHNS and CDR2 SASEGT. The CDR3 runs 15 residues. The CDR3 here is CASSALEAMRDTQYV. The CDR3 coding sequence is TGTGCCAGCAGCGCTCTGGAGGCTATGCGGGATACGCAGTATGTT.

This clonotype appeared many times. The genes are TRBV7-9 and TRBJ2-2; D tentatively fits TRBD1 or TRBD2 (5 bases each). This CDR3 spans 15 amino acids. The V gene lost 3 bases and the J gene lost 6 bases, with 14 bases spanning the gap. Germline-derived CDR1 and CDR2 are SEHNR and FQNEAQ (reference sequence). The CDR3 spells CASSFPARGPGELFF. Here the CDR3 DNA reads TGTGCCAGCAGCTTTCCCGCACGGGGCCCCGGGGAGCTGTTTTTT. Supplemented by reference TRBV7-9 and TRBJ2-2, the full variable domain reads DTGVSQNPRHKITKRGQNVTFRCDPISEHNRLYWYRQTLGQGPEFLTYFQNEAQLEKSRLLSDRFSAERPKGSFSTLEIQRTEQGDSAMYLCASSFPARGPGELFFGEGSRLTVL.

There are many counts of this clonotype. CDR3 sequence: CASSQGVSRVNTEAFF. Written as DNA, the CDR3 is TGCGCCAGCAGCCAAGGGGTGAGCAGGGTGAACACTGAAGCTTTCTTT. J is TRBJ1-1 and V is TRBV4-1; possible D gene TRBD1, 5 bases. The V and J ends lost 1 base and 0 bases respectively, with 12 bases between them. CDR3 length equals 16 residues. Germline assignment: CDR1 MGHRA and CDR2 YSYEKL.

The rearrangement joins TRBV7-9 to TRBJ2-7; a weak D match, TRBD1 (5 bases). The CDR3 contains 16 residues. The V end was cut by 4 bases, the J end by 0 bases, with 16 bases between. Germline V gives CDR1 SEHNR, CDR2 FQNEAQ (reference sequence). The CDR3 DNA follows: TGTGCCAGCAGCTCGTCGACAGATCCCAGCTCCTACGAGCAGTACTTC. Translating it yields CASSSSTDPSSYEQYF.

This clonotype was observed a handful of times. V and J are TRBV19 and TRBJ2-1; D is unclear. CDR1 LNHDA and CDR2 SQIVND come from the germline V gene (reference sequence). Trimming removed 9 bases from V and 7 bases from J, with 13 bases in between. This CDR3 is built from 12 residues. This chain's CDR3 is CASKVPGNEQFF. The CDR3 DNA reads as TGTGCCAGCAAGGTCCCTGGGAATGAGCAGTTCTTC.

Worth noting for this clonotype: It may be a read error: a sequence one base away is much more abundant. The gene calls are TRBV20-1 and TRBJ2-3; TRBD2 is a possible D gene (5 bases). Trimming pared 0 bases from V and 1 base from J, leaving 14 bases between. The CDR3 is made up of 16 amino acids. Germline CDR1 is DFQATT and CDR2 is SNEGSKA (reference sequence). CDR3 in DNA: TGCAGTGCTAGAGATTATAACTTGGAGGGCACAGATACGCAGTATTTT. This sequence encodes CSARDYNLEGTDTQYF.

Ten or more counts support this clonotype. The chain has TRBV6-5 and TRBJ2-3; perhaps TRBD2 as D (6 bases). This CDR3 region has 14 residues. V was pared by 2 bases and J by 3 bases, with 9 bases between. The germline CDR1 and CDR2 sequences are MNHEY and SVGAGI. For the CDR3, the DNA is TGTGCCAGCAGTTACAATGGGGGGACAGATACGCAGTATTTT. This codes for CASSYNGGTDTQYF.

This clonotype was seen many times. The chain joins TRBV4-1 to TRBJ1-3; 8 bases agree with TRBD1. The length of the CDR3 is 13 residues. V lost 6 bases and J lost 2; bases outside the gene matches: 0. Germline-derived CDR1 and CDR2 are MGHRA and YSYEKL. CDR3 bases: TGCGCCAGCAGACAGGGGGCTGGAAACACCATATATTTT. This sequence encodes CASRQGAGNTIYF.

Comment on this clonotype: A single base separates this from a much larger clone, so it may be a read error. The genes are TRBV12-3 or TRBV12-4 and TRBJ1-2; D possibly corresponds to TRBD1 (5 bases). The CDR3 consists of 14 residues. CDR3 in amino acids: CAGSIVGPRSDYTF. As DNA, the CDR3 is TGTGCCGGCAGTATAGTGGGGCCCCGGTCCGACTACACCTTC.

A remark on this clonotype: Being one base from a much bigger clone, this may be a read error. The rearrangement joins TRBV4-1 to TRBJ1-1; D is undetermined. The germline V gene encodes CDR1 MGHRA and CDR2 YSYEKL. V lost 2 bases, J lost 3 bases, and 7 bases lay in between. The CDR3 contains 13 residues. As DNA, the CDR3 is TGCGCCAGCAGCCAAACACCGGACACTGAAGCTTTCTTT. Translated: CASSQTPDTEAFF.

This clonotype was seen more than once but under ten times. This chain joins TRBV7-2 and TRBJ2-3, with 9 bases aligning to TRBD2. V lost 2 bases to trimming and J lost 3 bases; unmatched junction nucleotides: 12. CDR1 and CDR2 (germline): SGHTA, FQGNSA. The CDR3 consists of 18 residues. As DNA, the CDR3 is TGTGCCAGCAGCTTATCATTAGCGGGAGTTCCGGGTACAGATACGCAGTATTTT. Translated: CASSLSLAGVPGTDTQYF. Full variable domain (remainder filled in from reference TRBV7-2 and TRBJ2-3): GAGVSQSPSNKVTEKGKDVELRCDPISGHTALYWYRQSLGQGLEFLIYFQGNSAPDKSGLPSDRFSAERTGGSVSTLTIQRTQQEDSAVYLCASSLSLAGVPGTDTQYFGPGTRLTVL.

Of note for this clonotype: A single base separates this from a much larger clone, so it may be a read error. The chain has TRBV6-2 or TRBV6-3 and TRBJ2-7; 10 bases are a match to TRBD2. The CDR3 runs 15 residues. V trimming: 8 bases; J trimming: 2 bases; junction bases outside the gene matches: 9. Germline CDR1 MNHEY, CDR2 SVGEGT. The CDR3, as DNA: TGTGCCAGCTCTAACGGGACTAGCGTTACCTACGAGCAGTACTTC. It translates to CASSNGTSVTYEQYF.

In its sample, this clonotype was seen a few times. The rearrangement joins TRBV27 to TRBJ2-1; D gene ambiguous. Deletions cut 6 bases from V and 8 bases from J, with 8 bases between. This CDR3 comprises 11 residues. The germline gives CDR1 MNHEY, CDR2 SMNVEV (reference sequence). CDR3 DNA: TGTGCCAGCAGCAATTCCGATGAGCAGTTCTTC. Translated: CASSNSDEQFF.

This clonotype was detected many times. The chain couples TRBV4-1 to TRBJ2-5; D may be TRBD1 (6 bases). Germline CDR1 MGHRA, CDR2 YSYEKL. The germline V and J ends were trimmed by 4 bases and 2 bases, with 17 bases remaining between them. This CDR3 is built from 16 residues. In DNA, the CDR3 is TGCGCCAGCAGCCCAGAGGGGGATGTGGGGCAAGAGACCCAGTACTTC. It yields the protein CASSPEGDVGQETQYF.

To note about this clonotype: The missing conserved phenylalanine or tryptophan at the end of this CDR3 makes a read error likely. The genes are TRBV19 and TRBJ1-1; D gene unclear. Trimming took 5 bases from V and 0 from J, leaving 16 bases between them. Germline CDR1 is LNHDA and CDR2 is SQIVND (reference sequence). The CDR3 loop spans 16 amino acids. The CDR3: CASSWRSGSMNTEAFL. The CDR3 region has the DNA TGTGCCAGTAGTTGGCGATCAGGTTCCATGAACACTGAAGCTTTCCTT.